Listed here is a single TCR beta chain. Its target is unknown. This sample was included in a study of T cells after yellow fever vaccination. Trimming cost V 3 bases and J 4 bases; bases outside gene matches: 6. The CDR3 consists of 15 residues. The V gene's germline CDR1 is MGHRA and CDR2 YSYEKL. The 5'RACE template-switching step produced TCR cDNA and added a universal primer site and UMIs. Via MiXCR, TCRdb re-called the 5' RACE reads, giving one row per CDR3 protein. The sample holds under 550,000 distinct CDR3 sequences, 20% to 25% seen once. Broader study findings: Clonotype sharing between CD4 and CD8 compartments was small. Most primary-vaccination clones reappeared after the booster (around 95% CD4, roughly 88% CD8).

The starting material was PBMCs, obtained approximately 22 days after the first yellow fever vaccination. The clonotype comes from a man between 18 and 29 years old who received the YFV17D yellow fever vaccine. This rearrangement joins TRBV4-1 to TRBJ2-3; 8 nucleotides match TRBD1. This chain's CDR3 is CASSQDRVYPDTQYF. Written as DNA, the CDR3 is TGCGCCAGCAGCCAGGACAGGGTCTATCCAGATACGCAGTATTTT.